These 15 T cell receptor beta chains share one sample of origin, sequenced in a study of post-analysis software for immune sequencing data. Study results and limitations: Among four to six TRBV segments more frequent in patients than controls were TRBV5-6, TRBV5-1 and TRBV20-1.

TCR beta cDNA libraries included unique molecular identifiers. One entry per CDR3 protein, called by TCRdb with MiXCR from the PCR reads. The sample consists of about 260,000 distinct CDR3 sequences, 36% of them appearing once. These receptors have no identified antigens. Sequenced input: blood. Receptors originate from a girl aged 5-17 years with multiple sclerosis.

In this sample, this clonotype turned up many times. The CDR3 nucleotides are TGTGCCACCAGTGATGGGCAGGGGGATGTCGAGAGGGAGACCCAGTACTTC. Translated: CATSDGQGDVERETQYF. This chain uses TRBV24-1 with TRBJ2-5; 7 nucleotides line up with TRBD1. J lost 5 bases, V lost 3 bases, and 14 bases had no gene match. This CDR3 contains 17 residues. In germline, CDR1 is KGHDR, CDR2 SFDVKD.

This clonotype was counted many times. The rearrangement joins TRBV29-1 to TRBJ1-2; D gene unclear. The ends were cut back, 6 bases at V and 8 bases at J, with 13 bases in the middle. CDR1 SQVTM and CDR2 ANQGSEA come from the germline V gene. The CDR3 runs to 11 residues. CDR3: CSVPLVNGYTF. In DNA form, the CDR3 reads TGCAGCGTCCCCTTGGTCAACGGCTACACCTTC. The full variable domain, rest sourced from reference TRBV29-1 and TRBJ1-2, is SAVISQKPSRDICQRGTSLTIQCQVDSQVTMMFWYRQQPGQSLTLIATANQGSEATYESGFVIDKFPISRPNLTFSTLTVSNMSPEDSSIYLCSVPLVNGYTFGSGTRLTVV.

This rearrangement joins TRBV20-1 to TRBJ2-1; 15 bases match TRBD2. V lost 6 bases and J lost 7; bases outside the gene matches: 16. The CDR3 totals 18 residues. Per germline, CDR1 DFQATT and CDR2 SNEGSKA (reference sequence). CDR3 DNA: TGCAGTGCCGGGGGACTAGCGGGAGGTCAGGGCGGTAGTAATGAGCAGTTCTTC. Translation gives CSAGGLAGGQGGSNEQFF.

The J gene is TRBJ1-1, the V gene TRBV20-1; possible D gene TRBD1, 5 bases. In germline, CDR1 is DFQATT, CDR2 SNEGSKA (reference sequence). This CDR3 region has 15 residues. Trimming removed 3 bases from V and 3 bases from J, with 17 bases in between. The CDR3 DNA reads TGCAGTGCTAGGTGGAGGGGCTTCGGCGACACTGAAGCTTTCTTT. Protein: CSARWRGFGDTEAFF.

This rearrangement joins TRBV6-5 to TRBJ1-2; tentatively, D is TRBD1 (5 bases). There are 12 residues in the CDR3. Germline V lookup: CDR1 MNHEY, CDR2 SVGAGI. Trimming cost V 10 bases and J 10 bases, with 19 bases left between them. The CDR3 DNA follows: TGTGCCATTTCCCGGGACGGTGGACCCTACACCTTC. Its protein product is CAISRDGGPYTF.

This clonotype was seen only a few times. The chain links TRBV21-1 to TRBJ2-7. TRBV21-1 is reported as a pseudogene. The CDR3 extends over 15 amino acids. CDR3 DNA: TGTGCCAGCAGCAAAGCGCCAGGGGAACTCTACGAGCAGTACTTC. The encoded protein is CASSKAPGELYEQYF.

With regard to this clonotype: A much larger clone lies one base from this, so it may be a read error. This chain links TRBV5-5 with TRBJ1-2, with D possibly being TRBD1 (6 bases). The CDR3 sequence is 16 residues long. Germline CDR1 SGHKS, CDR2 YYEKEE (reference sequence). Trimming pared 4 bases from V and 4 bases from J, leaving 20 bases between. DNA for the CDR3: TGTGCCAGCAGCCATGGTAGGGGGAGCTGGGTCTATGGCTACACCTTC. It is translated as CASSHGRGSWVYGYTF.

Many counts were recorded for this clonotype. This sequence joins TRBV5-1 and TRBJ2-1, with TRBD2 matching over 14 bases. Germline values: CDR1 SGHRS, CDR2 YFSETQ. The CDR3 spans 21 residues. V trimming: 4 bases; J trimming: 3 bases; junction bases outside the gene matches: 18. CDR3 DNA sequence: TGCGCCAGCAGCCCCACACACGGGACTAGCGGGAGTGGGCGGTACTACAATGAGCAGTTCTTC. Translating gives CASSPTHGTSGSGRYYNEQFF.

This clonotype has ten or more counts. This chain connects TRBV6-5 to TRBJ1-6; TRBD1 aligns across 7 bases. Germline V lookup: CDR1 MNHEY, CDR2 SVGAGI. This CDR3 has 16 residues. J gave up 6 bases and V 0 bases, and 5 bases lay outside the gene matches. CDR3: CASSYSKGATNSPLHF. CDR3 DNA sequence: TGTGCCAGCAGTTACTCGAAGGGGGCGACTAATTCACCCCTCCACTTT.

The rearrangement uses TRBV28 and TRBJ2-3; D could derive from TRBD1 or TRBD2 (7 bases each). This CDR3 spans 15 amino acids. Germline V gives CDR1 MDHEN, CDR2 SYDVKM. Trimming left V 3 bases short and J 5 bases short, with 15 bases between. CDR3 amino acids: CASSLGGAGGDTQYF. As DNA, the CDR3 is TGTGCCAGCAGTTTGGGGGGGGCAGGGGGAGATACGCAGTATTTT.

This clonotype has a count of ten or more. The chain is built from TRBV12-3 or TRBV12-4 and TRBJ1-2; D might be TRBD1 (6 bases). V lost 2 bases to trimming and J lost 7 bases, with 11 bases between them. The CDR3 extends over 13 amino acids. This CDR3 reads CASSLMQGIGYTF. CDR3 DNA: TGTGCCAGCAGTTTAATGCAGGGGATTGGCTACACCTTC.

About this clonotype itself: At one end the junction does not follow the germline gene, possibly because of a read error. The rearrangement uses TRBV20-1 and TRBJ2-7; 7 bases line up with TRBD1. From germline, CDR1 is DFQATT and CDR2 SNEGSKA (reference sequence). CDR3 length equals 14 residues. The CDR3, as DNA: TGCAGCGCTAGACAGGGCCATAGCTCCTACGAGCAGTACTTC. Its translation is CSARQGHSSYEQYF.

This clonotype was picked up many times. The chain uses TRBV15 and TRBJ2-5; 8 positions match TRBD2. CDR1 LNHNV and CDR2 YYDKDF come from the germline V gene (reference sequence). This CDR3 spans 14 amino acids. With 3 bases clipped from V and 5 bases from J, the junction kept 5 bases outside the gene matches. The CDR3 here is CATSRGTSWETQYF. The CDR3 nucleotides read TGTGCCACCAGCAGGGGGACTAGTTGGGAGACCCAGTACTTC.

J is TRBJ1-2 and V is TRBV24-1, with D perhaps matching TRBD1 (6 bases). This CDR3 is 16 amino acids long. Trimming shortened V by 5 bases and J by 8 bases, and 23 bases separated the two germline ends. Germline CDR1 KGHDR, CDR2 SFDVKD. CDR3 nucleotide sequence: TGTGCCACCAGTGCTCCGCCTTGGGACACCAAGGGAGGCTACACCTTC. It yields the protein CATSAPPWDTKGGYTF.

This clonotype turned up a few times. The chain has TRBV11-2 and TRBJ1-1; D unclear. CDR1 is SGHAT, CDR2 FQNNGV, per germline. This CDR3 has 13 amino acids. Deletions cut 0 bases from V and 10 bases from J, with 12 bases between. Here the CDR3 DNA reads TGTGCCAGCAGCTTAGAGCAGACCGCGGTAGCTTTCTTT. Amino acid sequence: CASSLEQTAVAFF.